What follows are 15 T cell receptor beta chains derived from one specimen sequenced in a study of vaccination and CD4 T cells after COVID-19. Sequencing of DNA taken from cultured CD4+ T cells relied on the Oncomine TCR Beta short-read assay. TCRdb ran MiXCR on the PCR reads and lists one entry per CDR3 protein. The data hold approximately 18,000 distinct CDR3 sequences, with about 53% observed a single time. Antigen specificity for these receptors is unknown. Treatment indicated: roughly ten-day PBMC culture with coronavirus spike peptide pools or control peptides (ViraFEST assay). The source material was CD4+ T cells from blood, cultured in vitro. All receptors come from a human donor who had recovered from COVID-19.

The V call is TRBV9, the J call TRBJ2-5, with TRBD2 matching over 11 bases. Germline CDR1 is SGDLS and CDR2 is YYNGEE. J gave up 5 bases and V 3 bases, and 6 bases lay outside the gene matches. The CDR3 is 15 residues long. The CDR3 protein is CASSGLGTSGETQYF. In DNA form, the CDR3 reads TGTGCCAGCAGCGGACTCGGGACTAGCGGTGAGACCCAGTACTTC.

This clonotype has a handful of counts. This chain uses TRBV12-3 or TRBV12-4 with TRBJ1-1; no firm D call. V was pared by 3 bases and J by 4 bases, with 9 bases between. There are 13 residues in the CDR3. CDR3 sequence (DNA): TGTGCCAGCAGTTTGGGCGGATCCACTGAAGCTTTCTTT. Protein: CASSLGGSTEAFF.

This clonotype has just a few counts. The gene calls are TRBV20-1 and TRBJ1-1, with D possibly being TRBD1 (5 bases). CDR1 and CDR2 (germline): DFQATT, SNEGSKA (reference sequence). V was pared by 2 bases and J by 4 bases, with 17 bases between. The CDR3 runs to 15 residues. The CDR3 nucleotides are TGCAGTGCTAGATCTCGGGACGGGACGTCCACTGAAGCTTTCTTT. Translating gives CSARSRDGTSTEAFF.

The rearrangement uses TRBV11-3 and TRBJ2-6; no definite D call. From germline, CDR1 is SGHNT and CDR2 YENEEA. Between the trimmed V and J ends, which lost 0 bases and 3 bases, there was a span of 6 bases. This CDR3 comprises 15 residues. The CDR3 loop reads CASSLDRFGANVLTF. As DNA, the CDR3 is TGTGCCAGCAGCTTAGATCGGTTTGGGGCCAACGTCCTGACTTTC.

V gene TRBV6-1 combines with J gene TRBJ2-7, with 7 bases identical to TRBD1. The junction had 3 bases not matched to a gene; V was cut back by 6 bases and J by 1 base. Germline CDR1 is MNHNS and CDR2 is SASEGT. CDR3 length: 13 amino acids. The CDR3 loop is CASRGTASYEQYF. CDR3 sequence (DNA): TGTGCCAGCAGGGGGACAGCATCCTACGAGCAGTACTTC.

The V gene is TRBV9, the J gene TRBJ1-6; D is undetermined. V was trimmed by 0 bases and J by 9 bases, leaving 7 bases between them. The CDR3 runs to 13 residues. Per the germline V gene, CDR1 is SGDLS and CDR2 is YYNGEE. CDR3 bases: TGTGCCAGCAGCGTAGCTCTTTCTTCACCCCTCCACTTT. Protein sequence: CASSVALSSPLHF.

This sequence joins TRBV6-1 and TRBJ2-1; TRBD2 matches 10 bases. There are 17 residues in the CDR3. Per germline, CDR1 MNHNS and CDR2 SASEGT. The J segment lost 4 bases and the V segment lost 7 bases, leaving 13 bases of the junction unmatched. The CDR3 is CASILGGTSEKYNEQFF. The CDR3 DNA is TGTGCCAGCATCCTTGGCGGGACTAGCGAGAAATACAATGAGCAGTTCTTC.

V is TRBV24-1 and J is TRBJ1-5; TRBD1 might be the D (5 bases). Between the trimmed V and J ends, which lost 4 bases and 5 bases, there was a span of 8 bases. The germline V gene encodes CDR1 KGHDR and CDR2 SFDVKD. The CDR3 extends over 13 amino acids. The CDR3: CATSEDTYQPQHF. In nucleotides, the CDR3 is TGTGCCACCAGTGAGGACACGTATCAGCCCCAGCATTTT.

The gene calls are TRBV20-1 and TRBJ1-3, with 12 positions matching TRBD1. Germline V gene sequence: CDR1 DFQATT, CDR2 SNEGSKA (reference sequence). This CDR3 spans 16 amino acids. Germline trimming cut 6 bases from V and 3 bases from J; bases unmatched to any gene: 9. This chain's CDR3 is CSAVPGQGAGGNTIYF. Here the CDR3 DNA reads TGCAGTGCCGTGCCGGGACAGGGGGCTGGTGGAAACACCATATATTTT.

CDR3 bases: TGTGCCAGCGGACGGGAGTACGAGCAGTACTTC. Encoded protein: CASGREYEQYF. The chain has TRBV2 and TRBJ2-7; possible D gene TRBD2, 6 bases. V shed 8 bases and J shed 4 bases, with 9 bases lying between them. The germline CDR1 and CDR2 sequences are SNHLY and FYNNEI. This CDR3 contains 11 residues.

This clonotype occurred a few times. V and J are TRBV5-8 and TRBJ2-5; 8 bases line up with TRBD2. The CDR3 is made up of 17 amino acids. V was clipped by 8 bases and J by 5 bases; unmatched bases: 20. Germline CDR1 reads SGHTS; CDR2 reads YDEGEE. The CDR3 DNA is TGTGCCAGTAGCCCCGGGACTAGTGGGGTTGGGGCCGAGACCCAGTACTTC. This gives the protein CASSPGTSGVGAETQYF.

The chain couples TRBV20-1 to TRBJ2-2, with a possible D match to TRBD2 (7 bases). Trimming pared 0 bases from V and 6 bases from J, leaving 17 bases between. The CDR3 runs 16 residues. Per germline, CDR1 DFQATT and CDR2 SNEGSKA (reference sequence). The CDR3 here is CSARDQARGGSGELFF. The CDR3 DNA is TGCAGTGCTAGAGATCAAGCCAGGGGAGGGTCCGGGGAGCTGTTTTTT.

The chain is built from TRBV19 and TRBJ1-6; TRBD1 aligns across 7 bases. This CDR3 has 14 amino acids. J was trimmed by 13 bases and V by 5 bases; bases with no gene match: 11. The germline CDR1 and CDR2 sequences are LNHDA and SQIVND (reference sequence). CDR3: CASSLPGQRSPLHF. The CDR3 DNA follows: TGTGCCAGTAGTCTGCCGGGACAGCGCTCCCCCCTCCACTTT.

The chain links TRBV2 to TRBJ2-7, with a weak D call TRBD1 (5 bases). The V end was cut by 11 bases, the J end by 4 bases, with 21 bases between. The CDR3 length is 14 residues. Per germline, CDR1 SNHLY and CDR2 FYNNEI. CDR3 in amino acids: CAPQRFSRQYEQYF. The DNA of the CDR3 is TGTGCCCCACAGCGCTTCTCTCGACAGTACGAGCAGTACTTC.

This clonotype was observed a few times. The chain is built from TRBV19 and TRBJ1-6; the D is unclear. V lost 5 bases, J lost 0 bases, and 5 bases lay in between. This CDR3 spans 14 amino acids. Germline V gene lookup returns CDR1 LNHDA and CDR2 SQIVND (reference sequence). The DNA for the CDR3 is TGTGCCAGTAGTTTCAGCTCCTATAATTCACCCCTCCACTTT. This codes for CASSFSSYNSPLHF.